These T cell receptor beta chains were read from a single sample in a study of vaccination and CD4 T cells after COVID-19. MiXCR, applied by TCRdb to the PCR reads, yields one record per CDR3 protein. The sample holds roughly 8,100 distinct CDR3 sequences, 40% to 60% seen once. No antigens are known for them. The sequenced sample was CD4+ T cells from blood, cultured in vitro. The receptors originated from a human donor in good health. Each CDR3 is given with its conserved first and last residue. Each record gives: V gene, clone size, J gene, CDR3 protein. The listing skips clone size in some rows; elsewhere it reads once, few, many or a size class.

>TRBV20-1|few|TRBJ1-1
CSDPSREAFF
>TRBV6-5|NA|TRBJ2-3
CASSYSKWGQTDTQYF
>TRBV20-1|few|TRBJ1-2
CSARDSYGYTF
>TRBV5-4|few|TRBJ2-5
CASSLGLAGGRETQYF
>TRBV4-3|NA|TRBJ2-5
CASSFTSGVQETQYF
>TRBV20-1|few|TRBJ2-3
CSARDWFAGTGGTDTQYF
>TRBV12-3/TRBV12-4|NA|TRBJ2-7
CASSLTAEQYF
>TRBV6-2/TRBV6-3|few|TRBJ1-1
CASSYSSAGTGNTEAFF
>TRBV27|once|TRBJ2-1
CASSRVGVIAGSNEQFF
>TRBV7-2|NA|TRBJ2-3
CASSWRGGATDTQYF
>TRBV20-1|NA|TRBJ1-4
CSAIPQDTYLEKLFF
>TRBV7-9|NA|TRBJ1-6
CASSLASGVNSPLHF
>TRBV28|few|TRBJ1-3
CASIDSRGNTIYF
>TRBV4-1|NA|TRBJ2-2
CASSQAAAGTGELFF
>TRBV19|few|TRBJ1-1
CASKSARGTEAFF
>TRBV6-5|NA|TRBJ1-1
CASSYSFTDRNTEAFF
>TRBV6-2/TRBV6-3|once|TRBJ2-1
CASSYIGTSSRRWNEQFF
>TRBV30|NA|TRBJ1-1
CALQGLRGREAFF
>TRBV4-1|NA|TRBJ2-4
CASSHLGQGLAKNIQYF
>TRBV27|NA|TRBJ1-6
CASSLGGGVPNSPLHF
>TRBV1|NA|TRBJ2-5
CTHAGQVKETQYF
>TRBV19|hyperexpanded|TRBJ2-2
CASSIDRANTGELFF
>TRBV2|NA|TRBJ1-2
CASSATGGGYGYTF
>TRBV20-1|NA|TRBJ2-5
CSAREGTGGQETQYF
>TRBV6-5|NA|TRBJ1-2
CASSSVGPNYGYTF
>TRBV19|NA|TRBJ2-1
CASSIKGLAGASSYNEQFF
>TRBV7-9|NA|TRBJ2-3
CASSRAGGADTQYF
>TRBV27|few|TRBJ2-3
CASSLRGSTDTQYF
>TRBV7-2|few|TRBJ1-2
CASSLGRPPGYTF